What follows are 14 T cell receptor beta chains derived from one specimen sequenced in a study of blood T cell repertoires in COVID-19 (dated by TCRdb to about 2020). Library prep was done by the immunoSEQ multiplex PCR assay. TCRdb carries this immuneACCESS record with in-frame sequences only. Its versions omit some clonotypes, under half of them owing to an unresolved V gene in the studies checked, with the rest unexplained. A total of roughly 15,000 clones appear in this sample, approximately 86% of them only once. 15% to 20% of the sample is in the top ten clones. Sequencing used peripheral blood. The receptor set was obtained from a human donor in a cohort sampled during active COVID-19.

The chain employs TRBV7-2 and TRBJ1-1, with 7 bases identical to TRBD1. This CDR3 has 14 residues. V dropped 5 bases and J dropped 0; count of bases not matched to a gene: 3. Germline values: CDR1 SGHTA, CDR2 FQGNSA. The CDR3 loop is CASSRDRVNTEAFF. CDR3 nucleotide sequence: TGTGCCAGCAGCCGTGACAGGGTGAACACTGAAGCTTTCTTT.

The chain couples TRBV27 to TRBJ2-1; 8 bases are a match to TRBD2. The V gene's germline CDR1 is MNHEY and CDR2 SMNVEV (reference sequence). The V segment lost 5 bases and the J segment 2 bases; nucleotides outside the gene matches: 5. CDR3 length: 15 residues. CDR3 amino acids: CASSRDGGAYNEQFF. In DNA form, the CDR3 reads TGTGCCAGCAGTCGGGACGGGGGGGCCTACAATGAGCAGTTCTTC.

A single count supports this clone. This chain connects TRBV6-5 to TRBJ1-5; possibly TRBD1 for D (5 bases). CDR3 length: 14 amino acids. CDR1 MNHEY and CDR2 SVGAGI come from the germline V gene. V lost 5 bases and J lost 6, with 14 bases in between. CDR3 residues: CASSRGGTGQPQHF. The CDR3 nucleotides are TGTGCCAGCAGTCGTGGGGGGACCGGTCAGCCCCAGCATTTT.

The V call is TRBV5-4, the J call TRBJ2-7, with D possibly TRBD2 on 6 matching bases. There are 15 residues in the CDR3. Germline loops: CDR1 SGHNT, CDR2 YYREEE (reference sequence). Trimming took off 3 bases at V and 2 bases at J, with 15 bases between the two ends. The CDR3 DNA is TGTGCCAGCAGCTCGAAGGACTACCCCACCTACGAGCAGTACTTC. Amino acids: CASSSKDYPTYEQYF.

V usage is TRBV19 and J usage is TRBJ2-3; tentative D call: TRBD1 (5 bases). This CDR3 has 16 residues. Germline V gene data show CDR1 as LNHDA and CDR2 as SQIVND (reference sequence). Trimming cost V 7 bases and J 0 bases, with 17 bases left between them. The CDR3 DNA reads TGTGCCAGTAAGGGGTGGGGCCCAACTAGCACAGATACGCAGTATTTT. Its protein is CASKGWGPTSTDTQYF.

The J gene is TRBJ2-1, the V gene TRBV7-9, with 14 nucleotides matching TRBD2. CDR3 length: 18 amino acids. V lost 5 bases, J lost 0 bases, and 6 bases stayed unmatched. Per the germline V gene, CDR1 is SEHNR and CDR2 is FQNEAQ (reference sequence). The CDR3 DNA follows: TGTGCCAGCAGCCCGACTAGCGGGGGGGTATACTCCTACAATGAGCAGTTCTTC. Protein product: CASSPTSGGVYSYNEQFF.

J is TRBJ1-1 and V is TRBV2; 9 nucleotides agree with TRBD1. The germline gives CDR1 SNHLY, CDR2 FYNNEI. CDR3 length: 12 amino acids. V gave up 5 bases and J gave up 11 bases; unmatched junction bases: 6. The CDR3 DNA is TGTGCCAGCAGTCGGGACAGGGTGGCCGCTTTCTTT. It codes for CASSRDRVAAFF.

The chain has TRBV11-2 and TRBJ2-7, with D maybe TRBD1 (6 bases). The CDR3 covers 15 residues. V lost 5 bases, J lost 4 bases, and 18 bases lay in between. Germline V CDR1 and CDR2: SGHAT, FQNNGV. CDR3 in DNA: TGTGCCAGCAGCCGACCCTTCACAGGGATGTACGAGCAGTACTTC. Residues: CASSRPFTGMYEQYF.

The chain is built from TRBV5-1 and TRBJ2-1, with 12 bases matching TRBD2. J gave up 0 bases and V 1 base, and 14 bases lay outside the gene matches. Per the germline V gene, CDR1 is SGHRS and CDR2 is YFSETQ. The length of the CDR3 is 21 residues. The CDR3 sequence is CASSLPIGTSGSQFSYNEQFF. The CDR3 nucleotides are TGCGCCAGCAGCTTGCCCATTGGGACTAGCGGGTCTCAATTCTCCTACAATGAGCAGTTCTTC.

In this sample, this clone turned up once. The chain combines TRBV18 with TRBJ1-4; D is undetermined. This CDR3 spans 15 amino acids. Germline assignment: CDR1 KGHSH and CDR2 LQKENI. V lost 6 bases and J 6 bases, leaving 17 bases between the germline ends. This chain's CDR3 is CASSRRGSGDEKLFF. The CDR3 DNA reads TGTGCCAGCTCCCGGCGCGGGAGCGGGGATGAAAAACTGTTTTTT.

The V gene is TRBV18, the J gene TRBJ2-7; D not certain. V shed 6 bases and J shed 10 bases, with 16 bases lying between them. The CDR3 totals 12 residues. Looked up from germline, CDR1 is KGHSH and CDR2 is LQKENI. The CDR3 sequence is CASSPDFYSQYF. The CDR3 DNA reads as TGTGCCAGCTCTCCTGACTTCTACTCCCAGTACTTC.

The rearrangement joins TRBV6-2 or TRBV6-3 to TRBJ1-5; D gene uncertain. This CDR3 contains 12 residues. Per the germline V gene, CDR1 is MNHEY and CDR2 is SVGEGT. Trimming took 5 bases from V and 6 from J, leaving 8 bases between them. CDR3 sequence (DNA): TGTGCCAGCAGTCCACGGAGTCAGCCCCAGCATTTT. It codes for CASSPRSQPQHF.

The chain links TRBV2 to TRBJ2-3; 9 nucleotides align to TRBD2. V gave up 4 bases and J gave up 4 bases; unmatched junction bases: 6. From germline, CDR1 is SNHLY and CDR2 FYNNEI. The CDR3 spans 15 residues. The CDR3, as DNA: TGTGCCAGCAGTGGGATGGCTAGCGGGGCAGATACGCAGTATTTT. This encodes CASSGMASGADTQYF.

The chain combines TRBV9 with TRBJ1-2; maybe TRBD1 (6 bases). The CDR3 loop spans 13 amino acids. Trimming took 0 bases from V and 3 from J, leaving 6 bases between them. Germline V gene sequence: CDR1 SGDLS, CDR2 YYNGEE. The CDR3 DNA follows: TGTGCCAGCAGCGTAGAGGGGGACTATGGCTACACCTTC. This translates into CASSVEGDYGYTF.